A single sample gave rise to the 9 T cell receptor beta chains below, sequenced in a study of blood T cell repertoires in COVID-19. Libraries were prepared by immunoSEQ multiplex PCR; TCRdb keeps only in-frame clonotypes and omits some of them. This sample yields around 200,000 clones, of which around three quarters are seen a single time; around 5.4% belongs to the top ten. The sequencing input was peripheral blood. The receptors were sampled from a woman aged 70-85 years with acute or convalescent COVID-19.

The chain uses TRBV28 and TRBJ2-7; 10 bases map to TRBD1. The CDR3 consists of 16 residues. V dropped 4 bases and J dropped 5; count of bases not matched to a gene: 11. Germline CDR1 MDHEN, CDR2 SYDVKM. CDR3 protein: CASSSPRTGGKNEQYF. CDR3 DNA: TGTGCCAGCAGTTCCCCGAGGACAGGGGGGAAGAACGAGCAGTACTTC.

The chain links TRBV27 to TRBJ2-5; perhaps TRBD1 as D (6 bases). The V end was cut by 0 bases, the J end by 5 bases, with 13 bases between. Germline CDR1 MNHEY, CDR2 SMNVEV (reference sequence). This CDR3 spans 15 amino acids. CDR3 sequence: CASSLSWGLRETQYF. The CDR3, as DNA: TGTGCCAGCAGTTTATCTTGGGGGCTCAGGGAGACCCAGTACTTC.

V is TRBV7-2 and J is TRBJ2-1, with TRBD2 matching 11 bases. From germline, CDR1 is SGHTA and CDR2 FQGNSA. V lost 5 bases, J lost 3 bases, and 9 bases stayed unmatched. The CDR3 runs 17 residues. The DNA for the CDR3 is TGTGCCAGCAGCCCTACTAGCGGGAGTTTTTTCTACAATGAGCAGTTCTTC. Amino acid sequence: CASSPTSGSFFYNEQFF.

The sample holds one count of this clone. V and J are TRBV5-1 and TRBJ2-7, with 9 bases fitting TRBD1. Trimming took 2 bases from V and 5 from J; bases not matched to a gene: 5. The CDR3 is made up of 14 amino acids. Germline CDR1 reads SGHRS; CDR2 reads YFSETQ. In nucleotides, the CDR3 is TGCGCCAGCAGCTTTGGACAGGGGAGGCACGAGCAGTACTTC. Its protein is CASSFGQGRHEQYF.

The chain joins TRBV5-6 to TRBJ1-2; 8 positions agree with TRBD1. Germline V gives CDR1 SGHDT, CDR2 YYEEEE. The CDR3 is 16 amino acids. Trimming removed 4 bases from V and 6 bases from J; junction bases left unmatched: 14. Here the CDR3 reads CASSAWDRRALDGYTF. As DNA, the CDR3 is TGTGCCAGCAGCGCCTGGGACAGGAGGGCGCTAGATGGCTACACCTTC.

This chain connects TRBV6-6 to TRBJ2-1; D not certain. V lost 6 bases, J lost 7 bases, and 4 bases lay in between. The CDR3 has 10 amino acids. The germline gives CDR1 MNHNY, CDR2 SVGAGI (reference sequence). The CDR3, as DNA: TGTGCCAGCAGCCTGAATGAGCAGTTCTTC. It codes for CASSLNEQFF.

The chain recombines TRBV24-1 with TRBJ2-5, with a possible D match to TRBD1 (7 bases). This CDR3 contains 13 residues. V dropped 9 bases and J dropped 5 bases, with 15 bases sitting between them. Germline V gives CDR1 KGHDR, CDR2 SFDVKD. CDR3 in DNA: TGTGCCACCGCGGAGGGGGCGCGTGAGACCCAGTACTTC. This gives the protein CATAEGARETQYF.

Only one count was recorded for this clone. The chain carries TRBV4-1 and TRBJ1-2; TRBD1 aligns across 8 bases. CDR1 MGHRA and CDR2 YSYEKL come from the germline V gene. V gave up 1 base and J gave up 0 bases; unmatched junction bases: 10. CDR3 length: 18 residues. The CDR3 is CASSQAGTGSSSNYGYTF. CDR3 nucleotide sequence: TGCGCCAGCAGCCAAGCCGGGACAGGCTCTTCTTCTAACTATGGCTACACCTTC.

The chain combines TRBV27 with TRBJ1-6; D remains unclear. This CDR3 region has 19 residues. The V and J ends lost 5 bases and 0 bases respectively, with 20 bases between them. Looked up from germline, CDR1 is MNHEY and CDR2 is SMNVEV (reference sequence). Here the CDR3 reads CASSPRSGIRGSYNSPLHF. Here the CDR3 DNA reads TGTGCCAGCAGTCCAAGGTCGGGGATCCGAGGCTCCTATAATTCACCCCTCCACTTT.